This is a list of T cell receptor beta chains from one sample in a study of Ad26.COV2.S vaccination and SARS-CoV-2 variants. The method was immunoSEQ multiplex PCR; TCRdb's version includes in-frame clones alone and lacks a portion of them. The sample records 320,000 or so clones, roughly 90% being singletons. This specimen consisted of peripheral blood, obtained in a trial of Ad26.COV2.S vaccine versus placebo. The source of these receptors is a person aged 18-60 years who received the Ad26.COV2.S COVID-19 vaccine or a placebo. Each CDR3 is given with its conserved first and last residue. Fields, in order: D gene, V gene, J gene, clone size, CDR3 DNA, CDR3 protein. The D gene is left open where the match is weak. Size values are once, few and many counts, or a class for expanded clones, and some rows have none.

D: TRBD1; V: TRBV7-8; J: TRBJ2-7; size: -; DNA: TGTGCCAGCAGCCGGACAGGCGAGACCTACGAGCAGTACTTC; CDR3: CASSRTGETYEQYF
D: -; V: TRBV6-1; J: TRBJ1-1; size: -; DNA: TGTGCCAGCAGTGATGGGGAAGGGAACACTGAAGCTTTCTTT; CDR3: CASSDGEGNTEAFF
D: TRBD1; V: TRBV28; J: TRBJ1-2; size: -; DNA: TGTGCCAGCAGTCCGCTGGGACAGCTCTCTCCTGGGGATGGCTACACCTTC; CDR3: CASSPLGQLSPGDGYTF
D: -; V: TRBV25-1; J: TRBJ1-1; size: -; DNA: TGTGCCAGCGCGAGGTGGACGGAAGCTTTCTTT; CDR3: CASARWTEAFF
D: TRBD1; V: TRBV5-1; J: TRBJ2-3; size: -; DNA: TGCGCCAGCAGATTGTCGACAGGGGAGGATACGCAGTATTTT; CDR3: CASRLSTGEDTQYF
D: -; V: TRBV27; J: TRBJ1-2; size: -; DNA: TGTGCCAGCAAACTGCGGGAGAGGGATGGCTACACCTTC; CDR3: CASKLRERDGYTF
D: -; V: TRBV5-5; J: TRBJ1-1; size: once; DNA: TGTGCCAGCACCCAACTCCCCTTATCCCAAATTGCTTTCTTT; CDR3: CASTQLPLSQIAFF
D: TRBD1; V: TRBV7-2; J: TRBJ1-4; size: -; DNA: TGTGCCAGCAGCCTCAGGACAGGGAGGAATGAAAAACTGTTTTTT; CDR3: CASSLRTGRNEKLFF
D: -; V: TRBV12-3/TRBV12-4; J: TRBJ1-2; size: -; DNA: TGTGCCAGCAGTTTAGGATATAGCAATGGCTACACCTTC; CDR3: CASSLGYSNGYTF
D: -; V: TRBV19; J: TRBJ1-4; size: few; DNA: TGTGCCAGTCAATTCGGAGGGGCAGAAAAACTGTTTTTT; CDR3: CASQFGGAEKLFF
D: -; V: TRBV2; J: TRBJ1-5; size: -; DNA: TGTGCCAGCAATTCACAGGGATACAATCAGCCCCAGCATTTT; CDR3: CASNSQGYNQPQHF
D: -; V: TRBV28; J: TRBJ2-7; size: -; DNA: TGTGCCAGCTCGCCGGGGGGCTATGTCTACGAGCAGTACTTC; CDR3: CASSPGGYVYEQYF
D: -; V: TRBV27; J: TRBJ1-4; size: -; DNA: TGTGCCAGCAGTTTATACCTCACCACAAATGAAAAACTGTTTTTT; CDR3: CASSLYLTTNEKLFF
D: TRBD1; V: TRBV10-1; J: TRBJ1-2; size: once; DNA: TGCGCCAGCAGAAGGGACAGATCCTATGGCTACACCTTC; CDR3: CASRRDRSYGYTF
D: TRBD1; V: TRBV7-8; J: TRBJ1-2; size: -; DNA: TGTGCCAGCAGCCCCGACAGGGGTGGCTACACCTTC; CDR3: CASSPDRGGYTF
D: -; V: TRBV5-6; J: TRBJ2-1; size: -; DNA: TGTGCCAGCAAAAGTGGTACGTACAATGAGCAGTTCTTC; CDR3: CASKSGTYNEQFF
D: -; V: TRBV27; J: TRBJ1-6; size: -; DNA: TGTGCCAGCGCCCCAGATGGGGACTCACCCCTCCACTTT; CDR3: CASAPDGDSPLHF
D: -; V: TRBV19; J: TRBJ2-5; size: -; DNA: TGTGCCAGTAGTATAGGGCCATTCCAAGAGACCCAGTACTTC; CDR3: CASSIGPFQETQYF
D: -; V: TRBV27; J: TRBJ1-6; size: -; DNA: TGTGCCAGCAGTGCCCTCAGGGGAAATTCACCCCTCCACTTT; CDR3: CASSALRGNSPLHF
D: -; V: TRBV9; J: TRBJ1-2; size: -; DNA: TGTGCCAGCAGCCCCCGCCGAGGTGGCTACACCTTC; CDR3: CASSPRRGGYTF
D: -; V: TRBV27; J: TRBJ2-3; size: -; DNA: TGTGCCAGCAGTTTCGTGGACGCCACAGATACGCAGTATTTT; CDR3: CASSFVDATDTQYF
D: -; V: TRBV7-9; J: TRBJ1-3; size: -; DNA: TGTGCCAGCAGCTTACAGGGTTCCTCTGGAAACACCATATATTTT; CDR3: CASSLQGSSGNTIYF
D: TRBD2; V: TRBV19; J: TRBJ2-3; size: once; DNA: TGTGCCAGTAGTATCACTAGCGGGCTAGGCACAGATACGCAGTATTTT; CDR3: CASSITSGLGTDTQYF
D: TRBD1; V: TRBV2; J: TRBJ2-7; size: -; DNA: TGTGCCAGCAGACCGGGACAGGGTAATTACGAGCAGTACTTC; CDR3: CASRPGQGNYEQYF
D: TRBD1; V: TRBV28; J: TRBJ2-7; size: -; DNA: TGTGCCAGCAGTCCGTCCGGGACAGGGTACTACGAGCAGTACTTC; CDR3: CASSPSGTGYYEQYF
D: -; V: TRBV2; J: TRBJ2-7; size: -; DNA: TGTGCCAGCAGTCCCCTGGGGGGTCAATACCAGGGTTTGGAGCAGTACTTC; CDR3: CASSPLGGQYQGLEQYF
D: TRBD2; V: TRBV7-2; J: TRBJ2-1; size: once; DNA: TGTGCCAGCAGCTTTGGACAATCCTCGGGGGGCAATGAGCAGTTCTTC; CDR3: CASSFGQSSGGNEQFF
D: -; V: TRBV7-6; J: TRBJ2-2; size: -; DNA: TGTGCCAGCAGCTGGTCAGGGGGGAGCACCGGGGAGCTGTTTTTT; CDR3: CASSWSGGSTGELFF
D: -; V: TRBV7-9; J: TRBJ1-1; size: -; DNA: TGTGCCAGCAGCTTAGACTGGGGCTGGGACACTGAAGCTTTCTTT; CDR3: CASSLDWGWDTEAFF
D: TRBD2; V: TRBV15; J: TRBJ2-2; size: -; DNA: TGTGCCACCAGCAGAGCTCCTAGCGGGAGTGTGGGCACCGGGGAGCTGTTTTTT; CDR3: CATSRAPSGSVGTGELFF